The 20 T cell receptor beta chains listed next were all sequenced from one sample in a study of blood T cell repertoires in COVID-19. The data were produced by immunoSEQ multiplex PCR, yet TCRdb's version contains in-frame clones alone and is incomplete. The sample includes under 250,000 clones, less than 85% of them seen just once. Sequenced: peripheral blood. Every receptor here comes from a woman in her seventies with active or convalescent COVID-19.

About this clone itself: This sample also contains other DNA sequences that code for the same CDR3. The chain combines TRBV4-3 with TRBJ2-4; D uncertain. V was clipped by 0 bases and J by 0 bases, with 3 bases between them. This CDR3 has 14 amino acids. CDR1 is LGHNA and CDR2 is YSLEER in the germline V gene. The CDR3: CASSQDLAKNIQYF. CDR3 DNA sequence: TGCGCCAGCAGCCAAGATCTAGCCAAAAACATTCAGTACTTC.

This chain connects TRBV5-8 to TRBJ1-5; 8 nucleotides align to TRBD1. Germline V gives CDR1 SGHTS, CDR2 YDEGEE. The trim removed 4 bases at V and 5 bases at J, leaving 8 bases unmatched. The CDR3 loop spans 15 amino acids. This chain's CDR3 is CASSIGQGLDQPQHF. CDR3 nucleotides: TGTGCCAGCAGCATCGGACAGGGACTGGATCAGCCCCAGCATTTT.

The CDR3 DNA sequence: TGTGCCAGCAGTGCTATTGACACCGGCGGGAAGTATTTT. This gives the protein CASSAIDTGGKYF. The chain recombines TRBV27 with TRBJ2-3; a weak D match, TRBD2 (6 bases). Trimming shortened V by 5 bases and J by 13 bases, and 19 bases separated the two germline ends. The CDR3 runs to 13 residues. Germline V gives CDR1 MNHEY, CDR2 SMNVEV (reference sequence).

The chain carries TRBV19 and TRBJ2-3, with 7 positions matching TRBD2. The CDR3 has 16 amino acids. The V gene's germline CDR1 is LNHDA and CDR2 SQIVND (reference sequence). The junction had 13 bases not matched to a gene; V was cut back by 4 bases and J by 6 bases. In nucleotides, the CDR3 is TGTGCCAGTAGTAGGGGCCTCACGGGAGGTTTGGATACGCAGTATTTT. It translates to CASSRGLTGGLDTQYF.

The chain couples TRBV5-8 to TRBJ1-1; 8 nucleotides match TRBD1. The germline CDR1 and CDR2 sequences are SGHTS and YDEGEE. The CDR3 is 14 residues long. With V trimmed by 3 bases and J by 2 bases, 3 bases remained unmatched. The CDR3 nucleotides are TGTGCCAGCAGCTCGGGACAGGCTAACACTGAAGCTTTCTTT. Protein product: CASSSGQANTEAFF.

The CDR3 region is CASTPGTSGYNEQFF. Written as DNA, the CDR3 is TGTGCCAGCACTCCCGGGACTAGCGGATACAATGAGCAGTTCTTC. This sequence joins TRBV11-2 and TRBJ2-1, with 11 bases identical to TRBD2. The ends lost 7 bases at V and 4 bases at J; junction bases unmatched: 6. The CDR3 sequence is 15 residues long. Per germline, CDR1 SGHAT and CDR2 FQNNGV.

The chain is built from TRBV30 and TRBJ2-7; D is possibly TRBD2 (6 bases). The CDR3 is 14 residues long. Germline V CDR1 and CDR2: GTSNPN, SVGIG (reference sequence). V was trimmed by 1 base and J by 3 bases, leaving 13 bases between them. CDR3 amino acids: CAWSDGGKYYEQYF. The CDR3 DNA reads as TGTGCCTGGAGTGATGGGGGGAAATACTACGAGCAGTACTTC.

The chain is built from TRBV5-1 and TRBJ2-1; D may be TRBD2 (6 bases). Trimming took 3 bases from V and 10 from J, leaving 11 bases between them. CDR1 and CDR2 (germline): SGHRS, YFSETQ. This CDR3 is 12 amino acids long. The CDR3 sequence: CASSSGLREQFF. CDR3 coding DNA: TGCGCCAGCAGCTCGGGACTCCGAGAGCAGTTCTTC.

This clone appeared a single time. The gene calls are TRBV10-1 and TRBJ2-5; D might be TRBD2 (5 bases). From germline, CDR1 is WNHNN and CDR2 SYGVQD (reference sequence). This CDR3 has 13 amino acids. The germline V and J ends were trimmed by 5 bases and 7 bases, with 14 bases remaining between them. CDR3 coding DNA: TGCGCCAGCAGTCTGACTGGAAGCGGGACCCAGTACTTC. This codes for CASSLTGSGTQYF.

The DNA for the CDR3 is TGTGCCAGCAGCTTATCTGGGGGGACAGATACGCAGTATTTT. It encodes CASSLSGGTDTQYF. The V gene is TRBV7-2, the J gene TRBJ2-3, with D tentatively TRBD2 (6 bases). CDR1 and CDR2 (germline): SGHTA, FQGNSA. Trimming cost V 2 bases and J 3 bases, with 9 bases left between them. The CDR3 length is 14 residues.

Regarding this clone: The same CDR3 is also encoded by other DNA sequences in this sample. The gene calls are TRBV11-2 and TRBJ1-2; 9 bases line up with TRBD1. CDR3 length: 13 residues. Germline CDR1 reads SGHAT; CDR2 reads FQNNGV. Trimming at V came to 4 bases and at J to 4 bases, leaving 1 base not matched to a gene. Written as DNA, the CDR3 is TGTGCCAGCAGCTCGGGACAGGGCTATGGCTACACCTTC. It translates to CASSSGQGYGYTF.

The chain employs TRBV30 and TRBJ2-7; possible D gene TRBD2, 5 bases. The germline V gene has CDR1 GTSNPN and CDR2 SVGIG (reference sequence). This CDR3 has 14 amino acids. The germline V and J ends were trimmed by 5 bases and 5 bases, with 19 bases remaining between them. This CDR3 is CAWGPDSPMDEQYF. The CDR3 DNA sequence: TGTGCCTGGGGGCCGGACTCCCCCATGGACGAGCAGTACTTC. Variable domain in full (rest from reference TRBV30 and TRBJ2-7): SQTIHQWPATLVQPVGSPLSLECTVEGTSNPNLYWYRQAAGRGLQLLFYSVGIGQISSEVPQNLSASRPQDRQFILSSKKLLLSDSGFYLCAWGPDSPMDEQYFGPGTRLTVT.

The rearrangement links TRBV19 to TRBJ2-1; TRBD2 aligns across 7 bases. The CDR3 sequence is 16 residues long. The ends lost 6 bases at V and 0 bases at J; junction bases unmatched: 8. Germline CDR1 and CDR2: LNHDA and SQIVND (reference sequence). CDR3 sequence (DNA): TGTGCCAGTAGCGAGGCGGGAGCAGGCTCCTACAATGAGCAGTTCTTC. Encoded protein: CASSEAGAGSYNEQFF. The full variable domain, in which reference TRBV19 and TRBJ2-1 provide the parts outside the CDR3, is DGGITQSPKYLFRKEGQNVTLSCEQNLNHDAMYWYRQDPGQGLRLIYYSQIVNDFQKGDIAEGYSVSREKKESFPLTVTSAQKNPTAFYLCASSEAGAGSYNEQFFGPGTRLTVL.

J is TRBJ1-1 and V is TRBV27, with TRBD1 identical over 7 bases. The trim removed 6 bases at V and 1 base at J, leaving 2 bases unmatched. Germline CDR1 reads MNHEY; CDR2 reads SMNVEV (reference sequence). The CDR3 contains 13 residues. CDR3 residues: CASRDRRNTEAFF. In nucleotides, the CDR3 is TGTGCCAGCAGGGACAGGCGGAACACTGAAGCTTTCTTT.

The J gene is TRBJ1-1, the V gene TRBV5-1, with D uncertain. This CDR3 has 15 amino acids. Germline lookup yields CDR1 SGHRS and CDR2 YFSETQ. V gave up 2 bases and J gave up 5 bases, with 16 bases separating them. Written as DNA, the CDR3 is TGCGCCAGCAGCTTCGGGGTTCCGTTGCAAACTGAAGCTTTCTTT. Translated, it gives CASSFGVPLQTEAFF.

CDR3 protein: CASLRGYEQYF. DNA for the CDR3: TGTGCCTCCCTCAGGGGATACGAGCAGTACTTC. The chain links TRBV25-1 to TRBJ2-7; D possibly corresponds to TRBD1 (6 bases). Trimming took off 11 bases at V and 4 bases at J, with 12 bases between the two ends. Germline V lookup: CDR1 MGHDK, CDR2 SYGVNS. This CDR3 is built from 11 residues.

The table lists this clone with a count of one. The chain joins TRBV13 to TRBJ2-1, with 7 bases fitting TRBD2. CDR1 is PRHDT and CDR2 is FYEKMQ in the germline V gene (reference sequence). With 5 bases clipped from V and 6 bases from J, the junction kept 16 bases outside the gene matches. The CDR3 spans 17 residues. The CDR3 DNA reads TGTGCCAGCAGCCCCCCGAGCGGGAAGAGGTTGGGCAATGAGCAGTTCTTC. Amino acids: CASSPPSGKRLGNEQFF.

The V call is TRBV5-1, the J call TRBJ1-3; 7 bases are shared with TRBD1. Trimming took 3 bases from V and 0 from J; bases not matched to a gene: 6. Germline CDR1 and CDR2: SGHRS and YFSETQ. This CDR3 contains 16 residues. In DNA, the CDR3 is TGCGCCAGCAGCTCTGGGACAGCACTCTCTGGAAACACCATATATTTT. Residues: CASSSGTALSGNTIYF. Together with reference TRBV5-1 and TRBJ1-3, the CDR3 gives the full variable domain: KAGVTQTPRYLIKTRGQQVTLSCSPISGHRSVSWYQQTPGQGLQFLFEYFSETQRNKGNFPGRFSGRQFSNSRSEMNVSTLELGDSALYLCASSSGTALSGNTIYFGEGSWLTVV.

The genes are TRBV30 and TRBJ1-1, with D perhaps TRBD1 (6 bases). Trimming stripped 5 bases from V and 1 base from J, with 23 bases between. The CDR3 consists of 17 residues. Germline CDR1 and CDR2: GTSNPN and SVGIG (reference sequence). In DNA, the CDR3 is TGTGCCTGGGGGGGACACCGAACCTCAGGAAAGAACACTGAAGCTTTCTTT. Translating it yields CAWGGHRTSGKNTEAFF. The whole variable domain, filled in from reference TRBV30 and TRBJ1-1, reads SQTIHQWPATLVQPVGSPLSLECTVEGTSNPNLYWYRQAAGRGLQLLFYSVGIGQISSEVPQNLSASRPQDRQFILSSKKLLLSDSGFYLCAWGGHRTSGKNTEAFFGQGTRLTVV.

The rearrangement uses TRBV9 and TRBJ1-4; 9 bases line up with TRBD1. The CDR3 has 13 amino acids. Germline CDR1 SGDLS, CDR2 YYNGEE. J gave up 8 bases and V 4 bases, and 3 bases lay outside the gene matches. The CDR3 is CASSQTGGEKLFF. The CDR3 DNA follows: TGTGCCAGCAGCCAGACAGGGGGGGAAAAACTGTTTTTT.